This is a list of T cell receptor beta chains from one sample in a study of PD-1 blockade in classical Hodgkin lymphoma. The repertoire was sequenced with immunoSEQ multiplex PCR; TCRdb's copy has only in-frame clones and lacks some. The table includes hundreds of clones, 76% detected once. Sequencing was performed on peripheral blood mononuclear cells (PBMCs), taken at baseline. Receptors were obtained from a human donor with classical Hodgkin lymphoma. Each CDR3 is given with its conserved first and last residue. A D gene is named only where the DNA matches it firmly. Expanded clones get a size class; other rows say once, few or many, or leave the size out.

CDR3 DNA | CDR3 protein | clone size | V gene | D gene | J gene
TGTGCCAGCAGTTGGTTTAGCGCCGACTCCTACGAGCAGTACTTC | CASSWFSADSYEQYF | - | TRBV28 | - | TRBJ2-7
TGTGCCTGCTCGGACGGCCTGGGGGGCTACACCTTC | CACSDGLGGYTF | - | TRBV30 | - | TRBJ1-2
TGTGCCAGCAGCCCCATTTCCTACAATGAGCAGTTCTTC | CASSPISYNEQFF | - | TRBV7-2 | - | TRBJ2-1
TGCAGCGTTGAAGATCTGGGGGCGCTAGCGGGAGGGGGGAATGAGCAGTTCTTC | CSVEDLGALAGGGNEQFF | - | TRBV29-1 | TRBD2 | TRBJ2-1
TGTGCCAGCAGCCAAGAAGTTCACGGATTAGGCTACGAGCAGTACTTC | CASSQEVHGLGYEQYF | - | TRBV4-2 | - | TRBJ2-7
TGTGCCAGCACCAAAAACCCACTAGCGGGAGGTTCCTACAATGAGCAGTTCTTC | CASTKNPLAGGSYNEQFF | - | TRBV7-2 | TRBD2 | TRBJ2-1
TGCAGCGTGTCGGACAGCATGAACACTGAAGCTTTCTTT | CSVSDSMNTEAFF | - | TRBV29-1 | - | TRBJ1-1
TGCGCCAGCAGCCCCGGTGGGACAGGGGTCTACGAGCAGTACTTC | CASSPGGTGVYEQYF | - | TRBV5-1 | TRBD1 | TRBJ2-7
TGTGCCAGCACCAAAGTAGCGGGACCCAATGAGCAGTTCTTC | CASTKVAGPNEQFF | few | TRBV7-6 | TRBD2 | TRBJ2-1
TGTGCCTGGAGTGCAATGGGTTCGGACACCGGGGAGCTGTTTTTT | CAWSAMGSDTGELFF | - | TRBV30 | - | TRBJ2-2
TGTGCCAGCAGCTTATTTCTTGGCTATCCCTTAGGAAAACTGTTTTTT | CASSLFLGYPLGKLFF | - | TRBV7-2 | - | TRBJ1-4
TGTGCCAGTAGTATGAGTTCCAGGGGCTCGGATACGCAGTATTTT | CASSMSSRGSDTQYF | - | TRBV19 | - | TRBJ2-3
TGCAGCGTTAAGCATACACTAGCACAAAGTCGGGCCAACGTCCTGACTTTC | CSVKHTLAQSRANVLTF | - | TRBV29-1 | - | TRBJ2-6
TGTGCCAGCATCGACAGGCGGAGCACAGATACGCAGTATTTT | CASIDRRSTDTQYF | once | TRBV28 | - | TRBJ2-3
TGTGCCAGCAGCCCAACAGGGGGCAACACCGGGGAGCTGTTTTTT | CASSPTGGNTGELFF | few | TRBV7-2 | TRBD1 | TRBJ2-2
TGTGCCAGCTCACCACTAGACACCTCCTACGAGCAGTACTTC | CASSPLDTSYEQYF | - | TRBV18 | - | TRBJ2-7
TGTGCCAGCAGCCATGCAGAACTAGCGGGAGTCAATGAGCAGTTCTTC | CASSHAELAGVNEQFF | hyperexpanded | TRBV7-9 | TRBD2 | TRBJ2-1
TGCGCCAGCAGTCAAACAGCAGGGGACACTGAAGCTTTCTTT | CASSQTAGDTEAFF | - | TRBV23-1 | - | TRBJ1-1
TGTGCCTGGAGTTTCTGGTCCAGGGATTCACCCCTCCACTTT | CAWSFWSRDSPLHF | - | TRBV30 | - | TRBJ1-6
TGTGCCAGCAGCCCCCGGCTAGCGGGAGGCACTACCGGGGAGCTGTTTTTT | CASSPRLAGGTTGELFF | - | TRBV11-3 | TRBD2 | TRBJ2-2
TGTGCCAGCAGCTTTAGCCGGGATGGCTACACCTTC | CASSFSRDGYTF | - | TRBV7-6 | - | TRBJ1-2
TGTGCCACCAGCAGTGACTACGGGACAGGGCAAAACAATGAGCAGTTCTTC | CATSSDYGTGQNNEQFF | - | TRBV15 | TRBD1 | TRBJ2-1
TGTGCCAGCAACCTTGGACTTCATGGAAACACCATATATTTT | CASNLGLHGNTIYF | few | TRBV2 | - | TRBJ1-3
TGCACCATTAACAGGGTCGGAGGGCTGCAGTACTTC | CTINRVGGLQYF | - | TRBV1 | - | TRBJ2-7
TGTGCCAGTAGTATCAACGGATTCCCGCTAGAGACCCAGTACTTC | CASSINGFPLETQYF | - | TRBV19 | - | TRBJ2-5
TGTGCCTGGAACTCTGGGACGTTAAATTCACCCCTCCACTTT | CAWNSGTLNSPLHF | few | TRBV30 | - | TRBJ1-6
TGTGCCAGCAGCTTAGGCAATAGCAATCAGCCCCAGCATTTT | CASSLGNSNQPQHF | - | TRBV7-9 | - | TRBJ1-5
TGTGCCAGCACCCCCCGGGCGATCTACGAGCAGTACTTC | CASTPRAIYEQYF | once | TRBV28 | - | TRBJ2-7
TGTGCCAGTAGTCCCGACAGGTCTCGGAGAGATACGCAGTATTTT | CASSPDRSRRDTQYF | - | TRBV19 | - | TRBJ2-3
TGTGCCAGCAGCCTAAGGAAGGGTTACACTGAAGCTTTCTTT | CASSLRKGYTEAFF | once | TRBV21-1 | - | TRBJ1-1
TGTGCCAGCAAGGGACAGGGTTCATCCGAGCAGTACTTC | CASKGQGSSEQYF | - | TRBV6-5 | TRBD1 | TRBJ2-7
TGTGCCAGCAGTTTATCCACCGGGACTAGTATAGGCACGCAGTATTTT | CASSLSTGTSIGTQYF | - | TRBV28 | TRBD2 | TRBJ2-3
TGTGCCAGCAGCTCGGTAAGGGACGGAAGGGGCCAAGAGACCCAGTACTTC | CASSSVRDGRGQETQYF | once | TRBV7-9 | - | TRBJ2-5
TGTGCCAGCAGTTTATCCCCCAGGGGGACGGATTCACCCCTCCACTTT | CASSLSPRGTDSPLHF | - | TRBV27 | TRBD1 | TRBJ1-6
TGTGCCACCAGCCGCGGGACAGCGCAGGGGTATGGCTACACCTTC | CATSRGTAQGYGYTF | - | TRBV15 | TRBD1 | TRBJ1-2
TGTGCCAGCAGCGGGACTAGCGGGGTACAAGAGACCCAGTACTTC | CASSGTSGVQETQYF | once | TRBV5-4 | TRBD2 | TRBJ2-5
TGTGCCAGCAGTTTCCGACAGCCCAATCAGCCCCAGCATTTT | CASSFRQPNQPQHF | once | TRBV27 | - | TRBJ1-5
TGTGCCAGCAGCTTGGGCCCGCCCTCCTACAATGAGCAGTTCTTC | CASSLGPPSYNEQFF | - | TRBV7-3 | - | TRBJ2-1
TGTGCCAGCTCACCATCCGGAAGGTTTAATGAGCAGTTCTTC | CASSPSGRFNEQFF | - | TRBV18 | - | TRBJ2-1
TGTGCCAGCAGACTAGCGGTCACAGATACGCAGTATTTT | CASRLAVTDTQYF | - | TRBV28 | TRBD2 | TRBJ2-3
TGTGCCAGCAGCTCGTTCCGACAGGGAAGCGGGGAGCTGTTTTTT | CASSSFRQGSGELFF | - | TRBV7-2 | TRBD1 | TRBJ2-2
TGTGCCAGCAGCACCCAACACGAGAACACTGAAGCTTTCTTT | CASSTQHENTEAFF | few | TRBV9 | - | TRBJ1-1
TGTGCCAGCAGTAGCGGGAGGAGCTCCTACGAGCAGTACTTC | CASSSGRSSYEQYF | - | TRBV6-1 | TRBD2 | TRBJ2-7
TGTGCCAGCAGTGAAGTGACCGGTGGGACTAGCCCCTACAATGAGCAGTTCTTC | CASSEVTGGTSPYNEQFF | - | TRBV2 | TRBD2 | TRBJ2-1
TGTGCCAGCAGTTCCCTTCGCTACGAGCAGTACTTC | CASSSLRYEQYF | - | TRBV28 | - | TRBJ2-7
TGTGCCAGCAGCTTAGGAAGGACAGGTGCAAATGGCTACACCTTC | CASSLGRTGANGYTF | - | TRBV11-2 | TRBD1 | TRBJ1-2
TGTGCCAGCAGCTTAGGCTTGACCCTGAACACTGAAGCTTTCTTT | CASSLGLTLNTEAFF | once | TRBV7-8 | - | TRBJ1-1
TGTGCCAGCAGACCTAGACTTAGCGCGAGCACAGATACGCAGTATTTT | CASRPRLSASTDTQYF | few | TRBV11-2 | - | TRBJ2-3